This entry is about one T cell receptor beta chain. Its antigen is unidentified. The sample originates from a study of cytomegalovirus exposure and HLA in healthy donors. Study-wide results and caveats: 87-base-pair reads could not separate some V segments, including TRBV6-2 and TRBV6-3.

The PCR was carried out with 60 Vbeta primers and 13 Jbeta primers. Data came from immunoSEQ multiplex PCR; TCRdb stores just in-frame clones and leaves some out. The table lists about 180,000 clones, around 82% of them singletons. The CDR3 length is 17 residues. Between the trimmed V and J ends, which lost 0 bases and 6 bases, there was a span of 18 bases. CDR1 and CDR2 (germline): SGDLS, YYNGEE. The sequence was obtained from a man aged 55-75 years in good health and CMV-seronegative. Sequencing was carried out using PBMCs. The chain couples TRBV9 to TRBJ2-2; D is undetermined. The CDR3 region has the DNA TGTGCCAGCAGCGTAGCCCCATTAGCACCCCTAGCCGGGGAGCTGTTTTTT. This translates into CASSVAPLAPLAGELFF.